A selection of T cell receptor beta chains follows, all from one sample in a study of CD8+CD57+ T cells in acquired aplastic anemia. Each CDR3 protein gets one entry after TCRdb re-called the reads with MiXCR. Of approximately 300,000 distinct CDR3 sequences listed, approximately 58% are singletons. Sequencing was carried out using sorted CD4+, CD8+, or CD8+CD57+ T cells (not recorded which) from PBMCs. The receptors were gathered from a human donor with aplastic anemia. The CDR3 runs from the conserved cysteine through the conserved F or W. A D gene is named only where the DNA matches it firmly. Size is stated for part of the rows, as once, few or many counts, or as a class when the clone is expanded.

v_call	d_call	j_call	clone_size	cdr3_aa	cdr3_nt
TRBV4-2	TRBD2	TRBJ2-1	many	CASSQDGRGSYNEQFF	TGTGCCAGCAGCCAAGATGGGAGGGGCTCCTACAATGAGCAGTTCTTC
TRBV7-8	NA	TRBJ1-6	NA	CASRQIDNSPLHF	TGTGCCAGCAGACAGATCGATAATTCACCCCTCCACTTT
TRBV7-2	NA	TRBJ2-5	NA	CASSLVEWGQETQYF	TGTGCCAGCAGCTTAGTGGAGTGGGGTCAAGAGACCCAGTACTTC
TRBV12-5	NA	TRBJ2-7	many	CASAPGITYEQYF	TGTGCTAGTGCCCCCGGAATTACCTACGAGCAGTACTTC
TRBV7-9	TRBD1	TRBJ2-7	NA	CASSSAGTGFYEQYF	TGTGCCAGCAGCTCCGCCGGGACAGGGTTCTACGAGCAGTACTTC
TRBV19	NA	TRBJ1-2	NA	CASRDGANYGYTF	TGTGCCAGTAGGGATGGGGCTAACTATGGCTACACCTTC
TRBV20-1	NA	TRBJ1-1	NA	CSADRHDLGPNTEAFF	TGCAGTGCGGATCGGCACGACCTTGGGCCGAACACTGAAGCTTTCTTT
TRBV29-1	TRBD1	TRBJ1-6	few	CSARDSTDNSPLHF	TGCAGCGCACGGGACAGCACCGATAATTCACCCCTCCACTTT
TRBV20-1	NA	TRBJ2-7	NA	CSARPPRPPYEQYF	TGCAGTGCTAGACCTCCTAGGCCCCCCTACGAGCAGTACTTC
TRBV29-1	NA	TRBJ2-5	NA	CSASGPEETQYF	TGCAGCGCCTCCGGACCGGAGGAGACCCAGTACTTC
TRBV3-1	TRBD2	TRBJ2-5	NA	CASSQDKDPGTSGSWETQYF	TGTGCCAGCAGCCAAGATAAAGACCCTGGGACTAGCGGGAGCTGGGAGACCCAGTACTTC
TRBV20-1	TRBD1	TRBJ2-5	NA	CSASTGRETQYF	TGCAGTGCATCGACAGGGAGAGAGACCCAGTACTTC
TRBV12-3/TRBV12-4	NA	TRBJ2-3	NA	CASSSRLRTASTDTQYF	TGTGCCAGCAGCTCCCGCCTAAGGACTGCGAGCACAGATACGCAGTATTTT
TRBV19	TRBD1	TRBJ2-7	NA	CASSIGTGAYEQYF	TGTGCCAGTAGTATAGGTACAGGGGCTTACGAGCAGTACTTC
TRBV5-1	NA	TRBJ1-1	NA	CASRGGLGTEAFF	TGCGCCAGCAGAGGGGGATTGGGTACTGAAGCTTTCTTT
TRBV20-1	NA	TRBJ1-4	NA	CSARPTLGRGDTAATNEKLFF	TGCAGTGCTAGACCGACACTCGGGCGAGGGGACACAGCTGCAACTAATGAAAAACTGTTTTTT
TRBV5-1	TRBD2	TRBJ2-7	NA	CASSGRTSGLEQYF	TGCGCCAGCAGCGGTAGAACTAGCGGGCTCGAGCAGTACTTC
TRBV2	NA	TRBJ2-7	NA	CASSEPRGGRDYEQYF	TGTGCCAGCAGTGAACCCCGCGGAGGGCGCGACTACGAGCAGTACTTC
TRBV2	NA	TRBJ2-2	NA	CASSEPGMNTGELFF	TGTGCCAGCAGTGAGCCGGGCATGAACACCGGGGAGCTGTTTTTT
TRBV20-1	NA	TRBJ2-5	NA	CSARDQGEGQGTQYF	TGCAGTGCTAGAGATCAGGGGGAGGGGCAAGGGACCCAGTACTTC
TRBV29-1	NA	TRBJ1-1	NA	CSARGSGNTEAFF	TGCAGCGCCCGGGGCTCTGGAAACACTGAAGCTTTCTTT
TRBV2	TRBD1	TRBJ2-7	NA	CASSEATGVIYEQYF	TGTGCCAGCAGTGAAGCGACAGGGGTGATTTACGAGCAGTACTTC
TRBV7-8	NA	TRBJ1-4	NA	CASSLSWRANPFGKLFF	TGTGCCAGCAGCTTATCTTGGCGGGCGAACCCCTTTGGGAAACTGTTTTTT
TRBV25-1	TRBD1	TRBJ1-5	few	CASSENQGAALDNQPQHF	TGTGCCAGCAGTGAGAATCAGGGGGCTGCCTTAGACAATCAGCCCCAGCATTTT
TRBV29-1	TRBD2	TRBJ2-7	NA	CSVVSGRGYEQYF	TGCAGCGTCGTTAGCGGGAGGGGGTACGAGCAGTACTTC
TRBV5-1	TRBD1	TRBJ1-1	NA	CASSLTGTGVTEAFF	TGCGCCAGCAGCCTGACCGGGACAGGGGTCACTGAAGCTTTCTTT
TRBV10-3	TRBD2	TRBJ2-1	NA	CAISDPSGLAGVNEQFF	TGTGCCATCAGTGACCCCTCGGGACTAGCGGGGGTGAATGAGCAGTTCTTC
TRBV9	NA	TRBJ1-2	many	CASSVETAYGYTF	TGTGCCAGCAGCGTAGAGACAGCCTATGGCTACACCTTC
TRBV7-9	NA	TRBJ2-7	NA	CASSLADGEQYF	TGTGCCAGCAGCTTAGCGGACGGCGAGCAGTACTTC
TRBV29-1	TRBD2	TRBJ2-7	NA	CSVKSGREYEQYF	TGCAGCGTTAAGAGCGGGAGGGAGTACGAGCAGTACTTC
TRBV7-9	NA	TRBJ2-7	NA	CASSSLIGGGSSYEQYF	TGTGCCAGCAGCTCCCTTATAGGGGGGGGAAGCTCCTACGAGCAGTACTTC
TRBV29-1	NA	TRBJ2-5	NA	CSVDRGGRETQYF	TGCAGCGTTGATCGAGGAGGGCGAGAGACCCAGTACTTC
TRBV25-1	NA	TRBJ2-5	few	CASSDFSGEETQYF	TGTGCCAGCAGTGACTTTAGCGGTGAAGAGACCCAGTACTTC
TRBV7-8	TRBD1	TRBJ1-5	NA	CASSRQGEGQPQHF	TGTGCCAGCAGCCGACAGGGGGAAGGTCAGCCCCAGCATTTT
TRBV7-3	NA	TRBJ2-3	NA	CASSPPAADTQYF	TGTGCCAGCAGCCCGCCGGCGGCAGATACGCAGTATTTT
TRBV2	TRBD2	TRBJ2-1	NA	CASSRLAGYNEQFF	TGTGCCAGCAGTCGACTAGCGGGGTACAATGAGCAGTTCTTC
TRBV5-1	TRBD1	TRBJ2-7	NA	CASSWGTGISEQYF	TGCGCCAGCAGCTGGGGGACAGGAATTAGCGAGCAGTACTTC
TRBV7-6	NA	TRBJ2-3	NA	CASSRRVDTQYF	TGTGCCAGCAGCCGGCGGGTAGATACGCAGTATTTT
TRBV4-2	NA	TRBJ1-2	medium-sized	CASSQEVGGTNYGYTF	TGTGCCAGCAGCCAAGAAGTCGGGGGGACCAACTATGGCTACACCTTC
TRBV12-3/TRBV12-4	NA	TRBJ2-3	NA	CASGFKGWITDTQYF	TGTGCTAGTGGTTTCAAGGGGTGGATCACAGATACGCAGTATTTT
TRBV9	NA	TRBJ1-3	many	CASSAIGTAGNTIYF	TGTGCCAGCAGCGCGATCGGGACTGCTGGAAACACCATATATTTT
TRBV25-1	NA	TRBJ2-3	NA	CASVEEGGDTQYF	TGTGCCAGCGTTGAAGAAGGGGGGGATACGCAGTATTTT
TRBV4-3	TRBD2	TRBJ2-3	NA	CASSQEWASGDTQYF	TGCGCCAGCAGCCAAGAATGGGCTAGCGGGGATACGCAGTATTTT
TRBV2	NA	TRBJ1-1	NA	CASRGLTATNTEAFF	TGTGCCAGCAGAGGATTGACAGCAACGAACACTGAAGCTTTCTTT
TRBV20-1	TRBD2	TRBJ2-5	NA	CSARVSGVAGVVETQYF	TGCAGTGCTAGAGTTTCAGGGGTAGCGGGAGTAGTCGAGACCCAGTACTTC
TRBV7-8	TRBD1	TRBJ2-7	NA	CASSTTGGNSYEQYF	TGTGCCAGCAGCACTACAGGGGGCAACTCCTACGAGCAGTACTTC
TRBV7-3	NA	TRBJ2-2	NA	CASSLNPAANTGELFF	TGTGCCAGCAGCTTAAATCCAGCGGCGAACACCGGGGAGCTGTTTTTT
TRBV5-1	TRBD1	TRBJ2-7	few	CASSAGQGRHEQYF	TGCGCCAGCAGTGCGGGACAGGGTCGGCACGAGCAGTACTTC
TRBV5-6	NA	TRBJ2-5	few	CASSLATGARETQYF	TGTGCCAGCAGCTTGGCCACGGGAGCCCGAGAGACCCAGTACTTC